The 28 T cell receptor beta chains below all came from one sample that was sequenced in a study of shared clonotypes between healthy human individuals. Method: immunoSEQ multiplex PCR; TCRdb's copy keeps in-frame clones and lacks some. Altogether about 490,000 clones are present, about three quarters being singletons, with the ten largest covering 10% to 15%. Sequenced sample: PBMCs. Receptors originate from a woman between 35 and 50 years old in good health. Some clones in this sample may be carry-over from other donors' samples.

The V call is TRBV6-5, the J call TRBJ2-7; TRBD2 might be the D (5 bases). V dropped 6 bases and J dropped 5 bases, with 14 bases sitting between them. Germline lookup yields CDR1 MNHEY and CDR2 SVGAGI. The CDR3 has 13 residues. The CDR3 is CASSAIGVHEQYF. CDR3 DNA sequence: TGTGCCAGCAGCGCGATCGGGGTCCACGAGCAGTACTTC.

This clone has more than one count but fewer than ten. The genes are TRBV9 and TRBJ2-7; 11 nucleotides match TRBD2. The CDR3 length is 15 residues. Germline CDR1 SGDLS, CDR2 YYNGEE. Trimming took 3 bases from V and 3 from J; bases not matched to a gene: 5. The CDR3 region is CASSAGLAGLYEQYF. DNA of the CDR3: TGTGCCAGCAGCGCTGGACTAGCGGGCCTCTACGAGCAGTACTTC.

This clone was counted once. J is TRBJ2-3 and V is TRBV7-9; the D gene is possibly TRBD1 (6 bases). Germline assignment: CDR1 SEHNR and CDR2 FQNEAQ (reference sequence). CDR3 length: 15 residues. V lost 5 bases and J 3 bases, leaving 15 bases between the germline ends. The CDR3 reads CASSPGTTRTDTQYF. CDR3 nucleotide sequence: TGTGCCAGCAGCCCGGGGACAACGAGAACAGATACGCAGTATTTT.

The V and J genes are TRBV7-8 and TRBJ2-2, with TRBD2 matching 8 bases. The CDR3 covers 17 residues. Looked up from germline, CDR1 is SGHVS and CDR2 is FQNEAQ. V was pared by 0 bases and J by 4 bases, with 7 bases of the junction left unmatched. The CDR3, as DNA: TGTGCCAGCAGCTTAGCGTTGATAGCGGGAACCACCGGGGAGCTGTTTTTT. This gives the protein CASSLALIAGTTGELFF.

This chain links TRBV11-1 with TRBJ1-1; D perhaps matches TRBD1 (6 bases). The CDR3 has 15 residues. V lost 5 bases and J 0 bases, leaving 13 bases between the germline ends. CDR1 and CDR2 (germline): SGHAT, FQDESV (reference sequence). This CDR3 is CASSPGTGMNTEAFF. In DNA form, the CDR3 reads TGTGCCAGCAGCCCGGGAACAGGGATGAACACTGAAGCTTTCTTT.

This chain links TRBV7-9 with TRBJ2-2; weak D call: TRBD1 (5 bases). The CDR3 contains 15 residues. Germline values: CDR1 SEHNR, CDR2 FQNEAQ (reference sequence). Trimming shortened V by 3 bases and J by 0 bases, and 8 bases separated the two germline ends. DNA of the CDR3: TGTGCCAGCAGCTTTGGGGCAACGAACACCGGGGAGCTGTTTTTT. Amino acids: CASSFGATNTGELFF. Together with reference TRBV7-9 and TRBJ2-2, the CDR3 gives the full variable domain: DTGVSQNPRHKITKRGQNVTFRCDPISEHNRLYWYRQTLGQGPEFLTYFQNEAQLEKSRLLSDRFSAERPKGSFSTLEIQRTEQGDSAMYLCASSFGATNTGELFFGEGSRLTVL.

This chain uses TRBV7-2 with TRBJ2-3; D gene ambiguous. Trimming removed 1 base at V and 8 bases at J, with 10 bases between. Germline assignment: CDR1 SGHTA and CDR2 FQGNSA. The CDR3 sequence is 13 residues long. The CDR3 spells CASSLDMYATQYF. Here the CDR3 DNA reads TGTGCCAGCAGCTTAGACATGTACGCTACGCAGTATTTT.

The genes are TRBV11-1 and TRBJ1-5; TRBD1 matches at 8 bases. There are 19 residues in the CDR3. V lost 5 bases to trimming and J lost 7 bases; unmatched junction nucleotides: 22. The germline CDR1 and CDR2 sequences are SGHAT and FQDESV (reference sequence). CDR3 nucleotides: TGTGCCAGCAGCCACACAGATGCGCTCGGACAGGGCTCAGGGCAGCCCCAGCATTTT. Translating gives CASSHTDALGQGSGQPQHF.

The chain has TRBV27 and TRBJ1-4, with TRBD1 as a possible D gene (6 bases). This CDR3 is 13 amino acids long. The ends were cut back, 8 bases at V and 5 bases at J, with 12 bases in the middle. The germline gives CDR1 MNHEY, CDR2 SMNVEV (reference sequence). DNA of the CDR3: TGTGCCAGCGGCGACAGGAACAATGAAAAACTGTTTTTT. This translates into CASGDRNNEKLFF. Complete variable domain (other parts from reference TRBV27 and TRBJ1-4): EAQVTQNPRYLITVTGKKLTVTCSQNMNHEYMSWYRQDPGLGLRQIYYSMNVEVTDKGDVPEGYKVSRKEKRNFPLILESPSPNQTSLYFCASGDRNNEKLFFGSGTQLSVL.

In DNA form, the CDR3 reads TGTGCCAGCTCACCGTCAGGGCGGTACCAAGAGACCCAGTACTTC. This encodes CASSPSGRYQETQYF. The chain links TRBV18 to TRBJ2-5, with D possibly matching TRBD1 (5 bases). This CDR3 is 15 amino acids long. The germline CDR1 and CDR2 sequences are KGHSH and LQKENI. Trimming cost V 3 bases and J 0 bases, with 11 bases left between them.

The chain joins TRBV28 to TRBJ2-3; TRBD1 or TRBD2 may be the D gene (5 bases each). The V and J ends lost 3 bases and 3 bases respectively, with 7 bases between them. Germline loops: CDR1 MDHEN, CDR2 SYDVKM. The CDR3 loop spans 13 amino acids. The CDR3 bases are TGTGCCAGCAGTTTGGGGGAGACAGATACGCAGTATTTT. Its protein is CASSLGETDTQYF. The full variable domain, completed using reference TRBV28 and TRBJ2-3, is DVKVTQSSRYLVKRTGEKVFLECVQDMDHENMFWYRQDPGLGLRLIYFSYDVKMKEKGDIPEGYSVSREKKERFSLILESASTNQTSMYLCASSLGETDTQYFGPGTRLTVL.

The chain employs TRBV5-1 and TRBJ1-1, with 7 bases identical to TRBD1. CDR1 and CDR2 from the germline V gene are SGHRS and YFSETQ. There are 14 residues in the CDR3. The V and J ends lost 4 bases and 2 bases, in that order; junction bases with no gene match: 5. The CDR3 coding sequence is TGCGCCAGCAGCGTGGGACAGCCCAACACTGAAGCTTTCTTT. Residues: CASSVGQPNTEAFF.

The V gene is TRBV7-2, the J gene TRBJ1-4; D unresolved. Per the germline V gene, CDR1 is SGHTA and CDR2 is FQGNSA. Trimming stripped 1 base from V and 0 bases from J, with 3 bases between. CDR3 length equals 14 residues. The DNA for the CDR3 is TGTGCCAGCAGCTTAGGGACAACTAATGAAAAACTGTTTTTT. Its protein product is CASSLGTTNEKLFF.

The V gene is TRBV7-2, the J gene TRBJ2-1; TRBD1 agrees at 8 bases. The CDR3 extends over 15 amino acids. Trimming took 6 bases from V and 0 from J; bases not matched to a gene: 4. Germline-derived CDR1 and CDR2 are SGHTA and FQGNSA. The CDR3 coding sequence is TGTGCCAGCAGTTTCAGGGGGCCCTCCTACAATGAGCAGTTCTTC. It is translated as CASSFRGPSYNEQFF.

V and J are TRBV7-3 and TRBJ2-1; TRBD2 agrees at 11 bases. J gave up 5 bases and V 4 bases, and 7 bases lay outside the gene matches. The CDR3 consists of 16 residues. CDR1 SGHTA and CDR2 FQGTGA come from the germline V gene. In DNA, the CDR3 is TGTGCCAGCAGCTACTTGGGACTAGCGGAAAACAATGAGCAGTTCTTC. Protein product: CASSYLGLAENNEQFF.

V usage is TRBV9 and J usage is TRBJ1-1; D is ambiguous. The V gene lost 0 bases and the J gene lost 2 bases, with 8 bases spanning the gap. Germline CDR1 is SGDLS and CDR2 is YYNGEE. This CDR3 is 14 amino acids long. CDR3 loop: CASSVDTANTEAFF. CDR3 in DNA: TGTGCCAGCAGCGTAGATACGGCAAACACTGAAGCTTTCTTT.

The table lists this clone with a few counts. The CDR3 spells CASSLWGTYSYEQYF. CDR3 DNA sequence: TGTGCCAGCAGCCTTTGGGGGACTTACTCCTACGAGCAGTACTTC. This chain connects TRBV28 to TRBJ2-7; possibly TRBD2 for D (6 bases). The germline V gene has CDR1 MDHEN and CDR2 SYDVKM. CDR3 length: 15 amino acids. Between the trimmed V and J ends, which lost 6 bases and 0 bases, there was a span of 15 bases.

The gene calls are TRBV20-1 and TRBJ2-1; D might be TRBD1 or TRBD2, each matching 5 bases. Germline CDR1 DFQATT, CDR2 SNEGSKA (reference sequence). The CDR3 has 10 residues. V lost 6 bases and J lost 12, with 12 bases in between. CDR3 sequence (DNA): TGCAGTGCCCCCATGGGGGTGCAGTTCTTC. Amino acid sequence: CSAPMGVQFF.

The chain has TRBV6-1 and TRBJ2-3; 8 bases fit TRBD2. The CDR3 runs to 15 residues. In germline, CDR1 is MNHNS, CDR2 SASEGT. Losses at the gene ends were 1 base for V and 4 bases for J; bases not matched to a gene: 4. CDR3 region: CASSEGSGGADTQYF. The CDR3 nucleotides read TGTGCCAGCAGTGAAGGGTCGGGAGGGGCAGATACGCAGTATTTT.

This clone was observed a handful of times. The chain couples TRBV9 to TRBJ2-3; D gene unclear. Germline V lookup: CDR1 SGDLS, CDR2 YYNGEE. V was cut by 0 bases and J by 2 bases, with 10 bases left in between. CDR3 length: 15 amino acids. The CDR3 sequence: CASSVATLLTDTQYF. The CDR3 coding sequence is TGTGCCAGCAGCGTAGCAACTCTACTCACAGATACGCAGTATTTT.

V is TRBV5-6 and J is TRBJ1-1, with a weak D call TRBD1 (5 bases). The V end lost 3 bases, the J end lost 4 bases, and 10 bases lay between the germline ends. CDR1 and CDR2 (germline): SGHDT, YYEEEE. The CDR3 contains 13 residues. As DNA, the CDR3 is TGTGCCAGCAGCTGGGGGGATGGCACTGAAGCTTTCTTT. Protein: CASSWGDGTEAFF.

The J gene is TRBJ2-7, the V gene TRBV5-4; D remains ambiguous. The V end was cut by 2 bases, the J end by 6 bases, with 9 bases between. Germline V gene data show CDR1 as SGHNT and CDR2 as YYREEE (reference sequence). CDR3 size: 12 residues. CDR3 residues: CASSFSGLEQYF. The DNA for the CDR3 is TGTGCCAGCAGCTTTTCAGGCCTCGAGCAGTACTTC. The whole variable domain, remainder taken from reference TRBV5-4 and TRBJ2-7, is ETGVTQSPTHLIKTRGQQVTLRCSSQSGHNTVSWYQQALGQGPQFIFQYYREEENGRGNFPPRFSGLQFPNYSSELNVNALELDDSALYLCASSFSGLEQYFGPGTRLTVT.

The chain carries TRBV27 and TRBJ2-6; possible D gene TRBD1, 7 bases. The CDR3 totals 18 residues. Trimming removed 5 bases from V and 2 bases from J, with 19 bases in between. The germline gives CDR1 MNHEY, CDR2 SMNVEV (reference sequence). CDR3 DNA: TGTGCCAGCAGTCCAAGAGTGAGCAGGGGGGCTGGGGCCAACGTCCTGACTTTC. It specifies CASSPRVSRGAGANVLTF.

This clone came up a few times. The chain carries TRBV29-1 and TRBJ2-3; D is uncertain. The CDR3 consists of 11 residues. Per germline, CDR1 SQVTM and CDR2 ANQGSEA. V gave up 7 bases and J gave up 4 bases, with 9 bases separating them. CDR3 sequence reads: CSALLSDTQYF. The CDR3 nucleotides are TGCAGCGCCCTCTTATCAGATACGCAGTATTTT.

A remark on this clone: Other DNA sequences from this sample encode an identical CDR3 as well. CDR3 sequence reads: CASSSPYEQYF. The CDR3 bases are TGTGCCAGCAGTTCCCCCTACGAGCAGTACTTC. The chain carries TRBV28 and TRBJ2-7; D is undetermined. V lost 4 bases and J 2 bases, leaving 3 bases between the germline ends. Per germline, CDR1 MDHEN and CDR2 SYDVKM. This CDR3 comprises 11 residues.

In its sample, this clone was seen many times. The chain combines TRBV20-1 with TRBJ2-7; D is unclear. This CDR3 is 11 amino acids long. CDR1 is DFQATT, CDR2 SNEGSKA, per germline (reference sequence). Deletions cut 5 bases from V and 3 bases from J, with 8 bases between. CDR3 sequence reads: CSAQNGYEQYF. In nucleotides, the CDR3 is TGCAGTGCTCAAAACGGCTACGAGCAGTACTTC.

This clone has at least ten counts. The V and J genes are TRBV11-2 and TRBJ1-5, with D maybe TRBD1 (6 bases). The CDR3 consists of 14 residues. Germline CDR1 SGHAT, CDR2 FQNNGV. V was trimmed by 2 bases and J by 5 bases, leaving 10 bases between them. Written as DNA, the CDR3 is TGTGCCAGCAGCTTATTCTCAGGGGATCAGCCCCAGCATTTT. Translating gives CASSLFSGDQPQHF.

The CDR3 nucleotides are TGTGCCTCAAGGAGTACGAATGAGCAGTTCTTC. Translating it yields CASRSTNEQFF. The chain joins TRBV2 to TRBJ2-1; D is ambiguous. With 11 bases removed from V and 7 bases from J, the gap between germline ends came to 12 bases. Germline CDR1 is SNHLY and CDR2 is FYNNEI. This CDR3 is built from 11 residues.